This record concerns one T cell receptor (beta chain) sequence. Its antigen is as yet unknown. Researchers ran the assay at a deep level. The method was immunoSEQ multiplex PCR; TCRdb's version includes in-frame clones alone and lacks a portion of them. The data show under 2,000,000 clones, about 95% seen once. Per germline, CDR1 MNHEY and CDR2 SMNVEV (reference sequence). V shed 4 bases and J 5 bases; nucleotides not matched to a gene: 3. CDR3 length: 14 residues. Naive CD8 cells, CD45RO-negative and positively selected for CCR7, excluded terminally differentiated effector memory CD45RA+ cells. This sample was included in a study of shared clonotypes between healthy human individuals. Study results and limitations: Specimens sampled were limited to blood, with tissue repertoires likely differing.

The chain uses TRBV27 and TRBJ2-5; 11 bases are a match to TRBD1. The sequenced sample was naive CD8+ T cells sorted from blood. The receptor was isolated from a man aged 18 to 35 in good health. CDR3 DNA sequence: TGTGCCAGCAGTTGGACAGGGGGCCAGGAGACCCAGTACTTC. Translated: CASSWTGGQETQYF.